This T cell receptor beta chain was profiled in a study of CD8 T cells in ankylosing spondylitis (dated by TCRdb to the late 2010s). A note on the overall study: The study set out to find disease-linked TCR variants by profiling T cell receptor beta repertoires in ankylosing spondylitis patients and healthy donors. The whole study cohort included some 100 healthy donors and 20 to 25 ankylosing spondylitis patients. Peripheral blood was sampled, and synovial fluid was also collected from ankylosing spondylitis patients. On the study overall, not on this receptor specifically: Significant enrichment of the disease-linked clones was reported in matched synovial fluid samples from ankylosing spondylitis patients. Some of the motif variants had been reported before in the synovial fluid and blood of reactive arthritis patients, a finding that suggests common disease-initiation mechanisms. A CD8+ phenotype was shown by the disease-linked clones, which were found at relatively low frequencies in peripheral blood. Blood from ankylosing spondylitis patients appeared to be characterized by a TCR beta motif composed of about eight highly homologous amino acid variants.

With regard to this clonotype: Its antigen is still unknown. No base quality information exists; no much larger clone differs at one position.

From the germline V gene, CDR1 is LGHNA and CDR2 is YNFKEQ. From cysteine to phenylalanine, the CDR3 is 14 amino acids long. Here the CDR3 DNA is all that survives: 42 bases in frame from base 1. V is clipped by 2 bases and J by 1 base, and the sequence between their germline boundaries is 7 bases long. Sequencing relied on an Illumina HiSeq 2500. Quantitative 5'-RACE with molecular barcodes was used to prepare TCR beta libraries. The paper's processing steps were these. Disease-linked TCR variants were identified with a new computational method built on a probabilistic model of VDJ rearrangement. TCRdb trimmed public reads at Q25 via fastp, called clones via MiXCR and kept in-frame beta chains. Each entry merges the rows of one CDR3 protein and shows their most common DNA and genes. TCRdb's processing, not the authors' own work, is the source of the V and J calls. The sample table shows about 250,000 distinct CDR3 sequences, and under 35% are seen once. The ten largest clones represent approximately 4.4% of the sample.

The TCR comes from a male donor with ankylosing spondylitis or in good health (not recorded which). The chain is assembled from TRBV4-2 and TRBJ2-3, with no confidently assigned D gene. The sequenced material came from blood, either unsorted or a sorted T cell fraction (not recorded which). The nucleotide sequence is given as TGTGCCAGCAGCCAAACCTCGGGCACAGATACGCAGTATTTT. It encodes CASSQTSGTDTQYF.